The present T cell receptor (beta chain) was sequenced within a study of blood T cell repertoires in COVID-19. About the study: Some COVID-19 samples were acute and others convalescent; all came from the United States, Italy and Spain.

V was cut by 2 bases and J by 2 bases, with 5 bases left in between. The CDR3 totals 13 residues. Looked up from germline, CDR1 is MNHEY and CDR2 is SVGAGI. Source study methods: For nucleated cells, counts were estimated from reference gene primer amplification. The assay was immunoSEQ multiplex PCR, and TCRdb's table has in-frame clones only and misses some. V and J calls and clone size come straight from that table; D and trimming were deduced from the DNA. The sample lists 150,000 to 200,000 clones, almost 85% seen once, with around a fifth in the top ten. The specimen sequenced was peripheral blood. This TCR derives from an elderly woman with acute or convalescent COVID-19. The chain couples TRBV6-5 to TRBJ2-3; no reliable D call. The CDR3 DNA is TGTGCCAGCAGTTACCAGATCACAGATACGCAGTATTTT. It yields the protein CASSYQITDTQYF.